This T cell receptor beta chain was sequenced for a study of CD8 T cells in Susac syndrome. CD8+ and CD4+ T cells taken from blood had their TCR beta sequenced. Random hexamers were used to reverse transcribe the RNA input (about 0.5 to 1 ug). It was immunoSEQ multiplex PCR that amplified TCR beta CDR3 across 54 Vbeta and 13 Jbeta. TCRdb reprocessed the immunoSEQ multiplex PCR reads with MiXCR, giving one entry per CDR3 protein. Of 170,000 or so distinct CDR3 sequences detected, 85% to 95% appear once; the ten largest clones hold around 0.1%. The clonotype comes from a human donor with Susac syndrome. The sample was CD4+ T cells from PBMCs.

CDR3 amino acids: CSASDQETQYF. The CDR3 DNA follows: TGCAGTGCTAGCGACCAAGAGACCCAGTACTTC. This rearrangement joins TRBV20-1 to TRBJ2-5; D gene unclear. The CDR3 runs to 11 residues. With 3 bases removed from V and 0 bases from J, the gap between germline ends came to 2 bases. Germline CDR1 and CDR2: DFQATT and SNEGSKA (reference sequence).